This T cell receptor beta chain came from a study of PD-1 blockade in classical Hodgkin lymphoma. CDR1 MNHEY and CDR2 SVGAGI come from the germline V gene. Deletions cut 1 base from V and 4 bases from J, with 10 bases between. CDR3 length: 15 residues. Only in-frame clones appear in the TCRdb table, and some are missing; sequencing was by immunoSEQ multiplex PCR. The sample lists over 15,000 clones, roughly 84% occurring once. Each patient experienced a relapse that followed autologous stem cell transplantation, and brentuximab vedotin exposure varied. V usage is TRBV6-5 and J usage is TRBJ2-2; no clear D. The TCR originated in a human donor with classical Hodgkin lymphoma. Sequences were derived from peripheral blood mononuclear cells (PBMCs), sampled before the second cycle of nivolumab. The DNA of the CDR3 is TGTGCCAGCAGTTACTTCACGATGGGCACCGGGGAGCTGTTTTTT. This codes for CASSYFTMGTGELFF.